The clone carrying this T cell receptor beta chain was detected only a few times. Its antigen is unknown. CDR3 length: 15 residues. V was pared by 2 bases and J by 2 bases, with 10 bases between. Germline V gives CDR1 SGHDT, CDR2 YYEEEE. Investigators divided CD4+ cells into CD45RA+ naive and CD45RA-negative memory subsets. Genomic DNA belonging to each subset was distributed in equal measure over several immunoSEQ plates. Under the authors' procedure: ImmunoSEQ gave junction-only sequences without quality scores, so filtering differed. Data came from immunoSEQ multiplex PCR; TCRdb stores just in-frame clones and leaves some out. The V and J calls and clone size come from that table; D and trimming were worked out from the DNA. Altogether about 2.4 million clones are present, 85% to 95% being singletons, with the ten largest covering 0.11% to 0.15%. The data derive from a study of shared clonotypes between healthy human individuals.

Whole-study results and caveats: For sorted subsets, rarefaction showed incomplete sequencing despite large depth.

The specimen sequenced was naive CD4+ T cells sorted from blood. Noted subset: CD45RA+ positively selected. The rearrangement uses TRBV5-6 and TRBJ2-2; D call uncertain. The source is a man younger than 30 in good health. As DNA, the CDR3 is TGTGCCAGCAGCTTAAAGGTTGGAAACACCGGGGAGCTGTTTTTT. Translation gives CASSLKVGNTGELFF.